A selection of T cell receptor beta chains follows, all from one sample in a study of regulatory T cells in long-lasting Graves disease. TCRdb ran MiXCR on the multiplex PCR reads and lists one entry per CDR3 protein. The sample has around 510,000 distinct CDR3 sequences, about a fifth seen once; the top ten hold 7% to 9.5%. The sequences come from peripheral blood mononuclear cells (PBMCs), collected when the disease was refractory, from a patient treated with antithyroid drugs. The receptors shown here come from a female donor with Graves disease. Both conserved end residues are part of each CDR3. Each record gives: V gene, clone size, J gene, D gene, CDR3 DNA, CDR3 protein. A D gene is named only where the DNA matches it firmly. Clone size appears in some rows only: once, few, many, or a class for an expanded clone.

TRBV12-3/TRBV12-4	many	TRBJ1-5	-	TGTGCCAGCGGCCCGGCCGGGGGTATCAATCAGCCCCAGCATTTT	CASGPAGGINQPQHF
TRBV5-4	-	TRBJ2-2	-	TGTGCCAGCAGTCGGGACGTTAACGGGGAGCTGTTTTTT	CASSRDVNGELFF
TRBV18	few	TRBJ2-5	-	TGTGCCAGCTCACCAGTGCTGACGGGTGAAGGAGAGACCCAGTACTTC	CASSPVLTGEGETQYF
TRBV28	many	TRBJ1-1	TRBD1	TGTGCCAGCAGTTGGGACAGATTCAACACTGAAGCTTTCTTT	CASSWDRFNTEAFF
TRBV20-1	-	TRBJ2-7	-	TGCAGTGCTAGAGAAAAATACAGGGCTGTCTTCTACGAGCAGTACTTC	CSAREKYRAVFYEQYF
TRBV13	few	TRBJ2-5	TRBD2	TGTGCCAGCAGCTTGAGTAGCGGGAGGGAGAGGGAGACCCAGTACTTC	CASSLSSGRERETQYF
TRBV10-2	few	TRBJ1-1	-	TGCGCCAGCAGTGAAGGGGCGAGGAACACTGAAGCTTTCTTT	CASSEGARNTEAFF
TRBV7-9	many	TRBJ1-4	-	TGTGCCAGCAGCTTAGGGGGCGGAGAAGAAAAACTGTTTTTT	CASSLGGGEEKLFF
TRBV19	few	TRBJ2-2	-	TGTGCCAGTAGAAGAGGGGCCGCGAACACCGGGGAGCTGTTTTTT	CASRRGAANTGELFF
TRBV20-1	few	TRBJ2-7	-	TGCAGTGCTAGAGCAGGGGTCTACGAGCAGTACTTC	CSARAGVYEQYF
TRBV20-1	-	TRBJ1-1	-	TGCAGTGCCCTAAGGCCCGGGTCTGAAGCTTTCTTT	CSALRPGSEAFF
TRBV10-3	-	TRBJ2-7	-	TGTGCCATCAGTGCACAGCTTTTCTACGAGCAGTACTTC	CAISAQLFYEQYF
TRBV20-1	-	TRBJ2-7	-	TGCAGTGCCCCCGGGCTAGCGTACCACGAGCAGTACTTC	CSAPGLAYHEQYF
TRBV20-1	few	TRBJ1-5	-	TGCAGTGCTAGAGATGGGCCGGTCATCAATCAGCCCCAGCATTTT	CSARDGPVINQPQHF
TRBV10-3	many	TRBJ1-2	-	TGTGCCATCAGTGTATCAGGGAGATTTAGGTATGGCTACACCTTC	CAISVSGRFRYGYTF
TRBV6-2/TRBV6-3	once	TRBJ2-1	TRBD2	TGTGCCAGCAGCCGGCGCGGACTAGCGGGAGCGCACAATGAGCAGTTCTTC	CASSRRGLAGAHNEQFF
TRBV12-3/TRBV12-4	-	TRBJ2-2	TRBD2	TGTGCCAGCACGGGACTAGCGGGAGGGGTCGGGGAGCTGTTTTTT	CASTGLAGGVGELFF
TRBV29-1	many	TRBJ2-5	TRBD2	TGCAGCGTTCGACTAGCGGGGGGAGAGACCCAGTACTTC	CSVRLAGGETQYF
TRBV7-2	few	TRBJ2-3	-	TGTGCCAGCAGCTTAGCCAGGGGCGCAGATACGCAGTATTTT	CASSLARGADTQYF
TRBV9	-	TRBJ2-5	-	TGTGCCAGCAGCATCCGGGACCTCCAGGGGGAGACCCAGTACTTC	CASSIRDLQGETQYF